Below, 9 T cell receptor beta chains from the same sample are listed, as sequenced in a study of blood T cell repertoires in COVID-19. TCRdb's copy holds only in-frame clones and misses some; the assay was immunoSEQ multiplex PCR. Among approximately 67,000 clones listed, approximately 90% were seen once. The sample was peripheral blood. The receptors here all came from a woman older than 75 with acute or convalescent COVID-19.

This chain connects TRBV4-2 to TRBJ2-7; 10 nucleotides line up with TRBD1. After removal of 2 bases from V and 5 bases from J, the junction contained 6 bases not matched to a gene. Germline V CDR1 and CDR2: LGHNA, YNFKEQ. This CDR3 is 15 amino acids long. CDR3 sequence reads: CASSQMGQGLNEQYF. The DNA of the CDR3 is TGTGCCAGCAGCCAAATGGGACAGGGGTTAAACGAGCAGTACTTC.

The chain is built from TRBV4-2 and TRBJ2-3; D might be TRBD2 (6 bases). The germline V gene encodes CDR1 LGHNA and CDR2 YNFKEQ. The CDR3 covers 15 residues. Trimming left V 0 bases short and J 6 bases short, with 13 bases between. The CDR3 reads CASSQEGGGADTQYF. Written as DNA, the CDR3 is TGTGCCAGCAGCCAAGAGGGGGGAGGTGCGGATACGCAGTATTTT.

The chain joins TRBV5-1 to TRBJ2-1; D gene uncertain. V was trimmed by 0 bases and J by 4 bases, leaving 11 bases between them. The CDR3 has 15 residues. From germline, CDR1 is SGHRS and CDR2 YFSETQ. In DNA, the CDR3 is TGCGCCAGCAGCTTGGACTTCGGCGGTTACAATGAGCAGTTCTTC. Amino acid sequence: CASSLDFGGYNEQFF.

The V and J genes are TRBV27 and TRBJ2-2; weak D call: TRBD1 (5 bases). V lost 4 bases to trimming and J lost 0 bases, with 9 bases between them. The germline V gene encodes CDR1 MNHEY and CDR2 SMNVEV (reference sequence). This CDR3 is built from 15 residues. The CDR3 here is CASSYRKTNTGELFF. The CDR3 coding sequence is TGTGCCAGCAGTTACAGGAAGACGAACACCGGGGAGCTGTTTTTT.

The chain employs TRBV28 and TRBJ1-4; a possible D gene is TRBD1 (5 bases). The V end was cut by 6 bases, the J end by 7 bases, with 15 bases between. CDR1 and CDR2 from the germline V gene are MDHEN and SYDVKM. The CDR3 sequence is 14 residues long. CDR3 sequence (DNA): TGTGCCAGCAGGCCCCAGGGCTCGTCTGAAAAACTGTTTTTT. This codes for CASRPQGSSEKLFF.

This chain links TRBV29-1 with TRBJ1-2; 7 bases align to TRBD1. J lost 4 bases, V lost 0 bases, and 8 bases had no gene match. Germline V gene sequence: CDR1 SQVTM, CDR2 ANQGSEA. The CDR3 has 15 amino acids. This chain's CDR3 is CSVEEGTRDSYGYTF. The CDR3 DNA follows: TGCAGCGTTGAAGAGGGGACAAGGGACAGCTATGGCTACACCTTC.

The chain links TRBV9 to TRBJ1-1, with D possibly being TRBD1 (6 bases). The CDR3 spans 14 residues. V was shortened by 3 bases and J by 4 bases, with 13 bases between the two germline ends. Germline assignment: CDR1 SGDLS and CDR2 YYNGEE. CDR3 sequence: CASSATGSGTEAFF. DNA for the CDR3: TGTGCCAGCAGCGCCACAGGGTCGGGCACTGAAGCTTTCTTT.

CDR3 sequence: CASSRGRSAIDEQYF. DNA of the CDR3: TGTGCCAGTAGTAGGGGGCGGTCGGCTATTGACGAGCAGTACTTC. The gene calls are TRBV19 and TRBJ2-7; TRBD1 is a possible D gene (6 bases). Looked up from germline, CDR1 is LNHDA and CDR2 is SQIVND (reference sequence). The CDR3 has 15 amino acids. The V gene lost 4 bases and the J gene lost 5 bases, with 18 bases spanning the gap.

The rearrangement links TRBV18 to TRBJ1-6; 7 bases agree with TRBD1. Germline V gene sequence: CDR1 KGHSH, CDR2 LQKENI. V gave up 4 bases and J gave up 4 bases; unmatched junction bases: 7. CDR3 length: 16 amino acids. The CDR3 loop is CASSRSGTAYNSPLHF. Written as DNA, the CDR3 is TGTGCCAGCTCACGGTCCGGGACAGCTTATAATTCACCCCTCCACTTT.